The present T cell receptor (beta chain) was sequenced within a study of T cells in Graves' hyperthyroidism and ophthalmopathy. The wider study: Peripheral blood collection took place at initial diagnosis, before any treatment. Overall study findings and caveats: Stable hyperthyroidism was told apart from ophthalmopathy by a model built on 13 V-J features.

Any patient presenting with uncontrolled infection, other autoimmune disease, pregnancy or lactation was left out. Out of around 10 ml of fresh peripheral blood came the PBMCs. Germline CDR1 reads SGDLS; CDR2 reads YYNGEE. With 0 bases removed from V and 4 bases from J, the gap between germline ends came to 7 bases. The CDR3 spans 13 residues. Amplified TCR beta CDR3 regions derived from RNA transcripts. First-round RT-PCR targeting the TCR CDR3 was performed with the HTBI primer set. TCRdb recomputed calls from the multiplex PCR reads with MiXCR, one row per CDR3 protein. The sample holds around 280,000 distinct CDR3 sequences, 13% seen once. This clonotype has at least ten counts. The target antigen is unknown.

This chain uses TRBV9 with TRBJ1-1; tentative D call: TRBD1 (6 bases). Input material: blood. The receptor's source is a woman aged 25 to 39 with Graves' hyperthyroidism that later progressed to Graves' ophthalmopathy. CDR3 coding DNA: TGTGCCAGCAGCGTAGAAGGGGGCACTGAAGCTTTCTTT. This codes for CASSVEGGTEAFF.